This TCR beta chain was obtained from a study of shared clonotypes between healthy human individuals. Study findings and constraints: Donors were few, which limited the genetic and exposure-history diversity represented.

Germline loops: CDR1 SQVTM, CDR2 ANQGSEA. V was pared by 7 bases and J by 3 bases, with 10 bases between. This CDR3 is 11 amino acids long. This clone was recorded once. Its antigen is unidentified. DNA input for the unsorted PBMC replicate PCRs was around 0.3 ug, 30,000 or so T cell genomes. Clones were sequenced by immunoSEQ multiplex PCR, and TCRdb holds only the in-frame ones, with some missing. The profile shows 450,000 or so clones, 60% to 80% of them singletons. The chain joins TRBV29-1 to TRBJ2-7; TRBD2 might be the D (6 bases). Sequencing input: PBMCs. This clonotype was sampled from a middle-aged woman in good health. Some clones in this sample may be carry-over from other donors' samples. The CDR3 region has the DNA TGCAGCGCCCGGACTAACTACGAGCAGTACTTC. Its translation is CSARTNYEQYF.